This is a list of T cell receptor beta chains from one sample in a study of blood T cell repertoires in COVID-19. Using immunoSEQ multiplex PCR, the repertoire was profiled, and TCRdb retains in-frame clones only, with some absent. The sample consists of hundreds of thousands of clones, 75% to 90% of them appearing once. Sequencing used PBMCs or T cells enriched from blood (not recorded which). Receptors were obtained from a woman aged 40-49 years who had recovered from COVID-19. CDR3s leave out the opening cysteine and the closing phenylalanine or tryptophan. The D gene is left open where the match is weak. Expanded clones get a size class; other rows say once, few or many, or leave the size out.

d_gene	v_gene	abundance	CDR3aa
TRBD1	TRBV7-9	NA	ASSDRGYQETQY
TRBD2	TRBV29-1	NA	SVEDPSGGNTGELF
NA	TRBV28	NA	ASSLLPEAGTEAF
TRBD2	TRBV6-2/TRBV6-3	NA	ASSYPEGREQDEQY
NA	TRBV3-1/TRBV3-2	NA	ASSQPFLPEQF
NA	TRBV11-2	NA	ASSSDRNYEQY
NA	TRBV13	once	ASSLDSQETQY
NA	TRBV21-1	NA	ASSKGDRGYGYT
NA	TRBV6-5	NA	ASSYSIRQDNSPLH
NA	TRBV6-5	once	ASSYQASQNTEAF
NA	TRBV11-3	NA	ASSLGVRTESYEQY
TRBD2	TRBV24-1	NA	ATSDSLRTSGRRNTGELF
NA	TRBV29-1	NA	SVLRGSSYNEQF
NA	TRBV7-6	NA	ASSLGGGSYEQY
TRBD2	TRBV28	NA	ASLSGDTDTQY
TRBD2	TRBV7-3	NA	ASRLAGAGELF
TRBD1	TRBV5-1	NA	ASSLAGGMSYGYT
NA	TRBV12-3/TRBV12-4	NA	ASSSRGSGEQY
NA	TRBV25-1	NA	ASSGGDRTYNEQF
TRBD1	TRBV19	NA	ARGRWTGSSGNQPQH
NA	TRBV7-9	NA	ASSLADWGETQY
NA	TRBV6-6	NA	ATRGGVYEQY
NA	TRBV9	once	ASSVVGRGLDYGYT
TRBD2	TRBV5-4	NA	ASSLAGLGDTQY
TRBD1	TRBV19	once	ASSIAGQGFYEQY
TRBD2	TRBV2	NA	ASSKIAGAGKNIQY